The TCR beta chain under discussion was sequenced for a study of CD8 T cells in Susac syndrome. On this clonotype itself: What it binds is unknown.

Sequencing of TCR beta was undertaken in CD8+ and CD4+ T cells derived from blood. The CD8+ and CD4+ T cells were negatively isolated, with the TEMRA cells enriched by FACS. The RNA input was 0.5 to 1 ug, and it was reverse transcribed with random hexamers. Coverage of TCR beta CDR3 amplification by immunoSEQ multiplex PCR extended to 54 Vbeta and 13 Jbeta. Each CDR3 protein is one row after TCRdb ran MiXCR on the immunoSEQ multiplex PCR reads. This table has about 290,000 distinct CDR3 sequences, 89% appearing once. The CDR3 is 15 amino acids. Losses at the gene ends were 3 bases for V and 5 bases for J; bases not matched to a gene: 5. Germline V gene lookup returns CDR1 ENHRY and CDR2 SYGVKD. Broader study findings: An acknowledgment was made by the study that its TCR sequencing and HLA analysis involved relatively few individuals.

V usage is TRBV10-3 and J usage is TRBJ2-7; 12 bases align to TRBD2. The receptor was derived from a human donor with multiple sclerosis. The sample taken for sequencing was CD8+ T cells from PBMCs. CDR3: CAISDWTSGINEQYF. DNA of the CDR3: TGTGCCATCAGTGATTGGACTAGCGGGATCAACGAGCAGTACTTC.